This TCR beta chain was sequenced for a study of Ad26.COV2.S vaccination and SARS-CoV-2 variants. Study context: The donor participated in the COV1001 trial, in its Ad26.COV2.S arm. The authors gave Ad26.COV2.S intramuscularly, either once or twice 56 days apart. Whole-study findings and limits: Comparability of non-spike TCR breadth was observed across vaccine and placebo recipients. Spike-specific TCR breadth in vaccine recipients exceeded that seen in placebo recipients.

This clone was seen at least ten times. The antigen remains unidentified. This table comes from immunoSEQ multiplex PCR, and its TCRdb copy is limited to in-frame clones, with some not included. The sample contains about 420,000 clones, 88% of which appear only once. Treatment noted: some 19 received Ad26.COV2.S at low or high dose, single or two shots; several received placebo; per-sample allocation not given. Vaccine and placebo recipients were sampled on day 63 after the first injection. This clonotype was sampled from a person aged 18-60 years who received the Ad26.COV2.S COVID-19 vaccine or a placebo. Sequences were derived from peripheral blood, sampled in a trial of Ad26.COV2.S vaccine versus placebo.

Here the CDR3 DNA reads TGTGCCAGCAGCTCTAGCGGGGGGAGCTCCTACAATGAGCAGTTCTTC. Amino acids: CASSSSGGSSYNEQFF. V and J are TRBV5-4 and TRBJ2-1, with 11 bases aligning to TRBD2. V gave up 3 bases and J gave up 0 bases; unmatched junction bases: 2. CDR3 length: 16 amino acids. CDR1 and CDR2 (germline): SGHNT, YYREEE (reference sequence).